This T cell receptor (beta chain) was captured by sequencing in a study of identical twins. V lost 7 bases and J lost 2; bases outside the gene matches: 13. This CDR3 spans 17 amino acids. This clonotype came up many times. The antigen remains undetermined. Findings of the study overall: Twins showed weaker excess sharing in their beta out-of-frame sequences.

TCRdb analysed the 5' RACE reads with MiXCR anew, one entry per CDR3 protein. The table has approximately 670,000 distinct CDR3 sequences, around 6.1% seen once; the top ten hold around 1.9%. The sample taken for sequencing was naive T cells sorted from blood. This chain joins TRBV12-3 or TRBV12-4 and TRBJ2-7; 11 bases are a match to TRBD1. The sequence was collected from a young man in good health. This CDR3 is CASTASLGQGATYEQYF. CDR3 coding DNA: TGTGCCAGCACCGCCTCTCTCGGACAGGGGGCCACCTACGAGCAGTACTTC.